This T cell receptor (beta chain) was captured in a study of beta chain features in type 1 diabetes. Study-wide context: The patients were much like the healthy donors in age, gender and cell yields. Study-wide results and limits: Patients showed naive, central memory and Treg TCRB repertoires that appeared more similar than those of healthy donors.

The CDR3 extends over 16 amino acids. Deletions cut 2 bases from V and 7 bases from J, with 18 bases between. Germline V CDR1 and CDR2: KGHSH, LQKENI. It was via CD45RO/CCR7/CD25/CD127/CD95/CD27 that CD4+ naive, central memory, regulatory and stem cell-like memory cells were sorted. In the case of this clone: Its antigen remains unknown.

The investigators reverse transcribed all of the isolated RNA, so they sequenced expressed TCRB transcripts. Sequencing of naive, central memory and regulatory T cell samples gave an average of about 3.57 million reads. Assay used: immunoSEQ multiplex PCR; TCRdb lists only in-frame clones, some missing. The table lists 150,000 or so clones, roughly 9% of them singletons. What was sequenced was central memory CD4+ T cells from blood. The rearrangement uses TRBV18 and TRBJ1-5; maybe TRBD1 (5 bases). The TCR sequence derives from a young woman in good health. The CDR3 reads CASSPLQAGKIQPQHF. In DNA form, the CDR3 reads TGTGCCAGCTCACCATTACAGGCAGGGAAGATACAGCCCCAGCATTTT.